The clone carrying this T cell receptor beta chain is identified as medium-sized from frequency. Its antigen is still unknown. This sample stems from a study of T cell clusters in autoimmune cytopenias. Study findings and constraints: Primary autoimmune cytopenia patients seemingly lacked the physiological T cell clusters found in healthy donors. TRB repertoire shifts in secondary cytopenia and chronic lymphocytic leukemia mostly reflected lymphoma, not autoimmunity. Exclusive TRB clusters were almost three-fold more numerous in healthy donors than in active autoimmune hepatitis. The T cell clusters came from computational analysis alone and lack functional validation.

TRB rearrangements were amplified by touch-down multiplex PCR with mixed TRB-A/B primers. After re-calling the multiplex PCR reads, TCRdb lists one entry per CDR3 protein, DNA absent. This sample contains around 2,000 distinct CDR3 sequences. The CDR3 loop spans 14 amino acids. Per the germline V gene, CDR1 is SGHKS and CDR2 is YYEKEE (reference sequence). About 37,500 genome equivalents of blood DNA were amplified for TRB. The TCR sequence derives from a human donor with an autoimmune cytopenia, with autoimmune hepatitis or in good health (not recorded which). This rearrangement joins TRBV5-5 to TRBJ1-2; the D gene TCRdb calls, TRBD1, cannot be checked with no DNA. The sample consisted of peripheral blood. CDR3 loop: CASSLAGGNYGYTF.